What follows are 18 T cell receptor beta chains derived from one specimen sequenced in a study of cytomegalovirus exposure and HLA in healthy donors. In the PCR, 60 Vbeta and 13 Jbeta primers were used. The data were produced by immunoSEQ multiplex PCR, yet TCRdb's version contains in-frame clones alone and is incomplete. The sample has 130,000 or so clones, 60% to 80% seen once. Sequenced material: PBMCs. The receptors derive from a male donor in good health and CMV-seronegative.

This chain joins TRBV10-3 and TRBJ2-2, with TRBD1 matching 8 bases. CDR1 is ENHRY, CDR2 SYGVKD, per germline. J gave up 4 bases and V 8 bases, and 3 bases lay outside the gene matches. CDR3 length: 13 amino acids. The CDR3 here is CAIGQGGTGELFF. The CDR3 nucleotides read TGTGCCATCGGACAGGGTGGCACCGGGGAGCTGTTTTTT.

The J gene is TRBJ1-3, the V gene TRBV4-2, with D unclear. The V gene's germline CDR1 is LGHNA and CDR2 YNFKEQ. There are 17 residues in the CDR3. Trimming took off 1 base at V and 2 bases at J, with 15 bases between the two ends. The CDR3 nucleotides read TGTGCCAGCAGCCAAGGTGCTGGCGGGCTTGCTGGAAACACCATATATTTT. Amino acid sequence: CASSQGAGGLAGNTIYF.

The rearrangement uses TRBV6-6 and TRBJ1-5; the match to TRBD1 covers 7 bases. Looked up from germline, CDR1 is MNHNY and CDR2 is SVGAGI (reference sequence). J was trimmed by 1 base and V by 3 bases; bases with no gene match: 3. CDR3 length: 15 amino acids. The CDR3 is CASSYPGQSNQPQHF. CDR3 DNA: TGTGCCAGCAGTTATCCGGGACAGAGCAATCAGCCCCAGCATTTT.

The chain recombines TRBV18 with TRBJ1-4; TRBD1 agrees at 10 bases. The CDR3 runs to 16 residues. Germline lookup yields CDR1 KGHSH and CDR2 LQKENI. V lost 2 bases and J lost 5; bases outside the gene matches: 5. This chain's CDR3 is CASSPRRGQGNEKLFF. CDR3 coding DNA: TGTGCCAGCTCACCAAGGCGGGGACAGGGGAATGAAAAACTGTTTTTT.

This clone was counted only a few times. This rearrangement joins TRBV27 to TRBJ2-6, with 10 bases that match TRBD1. The CDR3 has 17 residues. Germline V gene data show CDR1 as MNHEY and CDR2 as SMNVEV (reference sequence). V trimming: 6 bases; J trimming: 1 base; junction bases outside the gene matches: 6. The CDR3 reads CASRLTGGLSGANVLTF. In DNA form, the CDR3 reads TGTGCCAGCAGATTGACAGGGGGCCTGTCTGGGGCCAACGTCCTGACTTTC. Together with reference TRBV27 and TRBJ2-6, the CDR3 gives the full variable domain: EAQVTQNPRYLITVTGKKLTVTCSQNMNHEYMSWYRQDPGLGLRQIYYSMNVEVTDKGDVPEGYKVSRKEKRNFPLILESPSPNQTSLYFCASRLTGGLSGANVLTFGAGSRLTVL.

V usage is TRBV5-1 and J usage is TRBJ2-3, with 7 bases aligning to TRBD1. This CDR3 has 14 amino acids. The trim removed 4 bases at V and 3 bases at J, leaving 5 bases unmatched. The germline V gene encodes CDR1 SGHRS and CDR2 YFSETQ. CDR3 DNA sequence: TGCGCCAGCAGCCAGCAGACAGGGACAGATACGCAGTATTTT. As protein: CASSQQTGTDTQYF.

The chain uses TRBV30 and TRBJ2-7; tentative D call: TRBD2 (7 bases). Trimming left V 0 bases short and J 0 bases short, with 12 bases between. The germline V gene encodes CDR1 GTSNPN and CDR2 SVGIG (reference sequence). The CDR3 is 15 amino acids. CDR3 region: CAWSVLAGASYEQYF. The CDR3 DNA reads TGTGCCTGGAGTGTACTCGCGGGGGCCTCCTACGAGCAGTACTTC.

The chain couples TRBV7-3 to TRBJ2-2, with TRBD2 matching over 13 bases. V lost 5 bases to trimming and J lost 6 bases; unmatched junction nucleotides: 6. Germline assignment: CDR1 SGHTA and CDR2 FQGTGA. The CDR3 totals 16 residues. CDR3 bases: TGTGCCAGCAGCCCCCCGACTAGCGGGGGGCCCGGGGAGCTGTTTTTT. Translating gives CASSPPTSGGPGELFF.

The chain carries TRBV27 and TRBJ1-2; 10 bases are a match to TRBD1. The length of the CDR3 is 17 residues. Trimming cost V 4 bases and J 2 bases; bases outside gene matches: 10. CDR1 and CDR2 from the germline V gene are MNHEY and SMNVEV (reference sequence). Written as DNA, the CDR3 is TGTGCCAGCAGTTCCTTGACAGGGGGCGCGGGGAACTATGGCTACACCTTC. It encodes CASSSLTGGAGNYGYTF.

This chain uses TRBV7-3 with TRBJ2-5; D is perhaps TRBD2 (7 bases). Germline lookup yields CDR1 SGHTA and CDR2 FQGTGA. V lost 5 bases, J lost 2 bases, and 21 bases lay in between. The CDR3 length is 17 residues. CDR3: CASSQKRGDYVQETQYF. The CDR3 DNA follows: TGTGCCAGCAGCCAGAAAAGGGGGGACTATGTACAAGAGACCCAGTACTTC.

This clone has only a few counts. The rearrangement links TRBV4-3 to TRBJ1-1; D is ambiguous. Germline V gene sequence: CDR1 LGHNA, CDR2 YSLEER. The CDR3 sequence is 13 residues long. The V and J ends lost 0 bases and 3 bases respectively, with 5 bases between them. The CDR3 nucleotides read TGCGCCAGCAGCCAAGAGCAGGACACTGAAGCTTTCTTT. As protein: CASSQEQDTEAFF.

V and J are TRBV19 and TRBJ1-4; possibly TRBD1 for D (5 bases). CDR1 and CDR2 from the germline V gene are LNHDA and SQIVND (reference sequence). The CDR3 covers 14 residues. Trimming cost V 5 bases and J 8 bases, with 15 bases left between them. The CDR3 DNA follows: TGTGCCAGTAGTGCCCCCAGGGTCGGGGAAAAACTGTTTTTT. Translation: CASSAPRVGEKLFF.

The chain combines TRBV4-3 with TRBJ2-1; TRBD2 is a possible D gene (7 bases). Trimming shortened V by 0 bases and J by 6 bases, and 27 bases separated the two germline ends. Looked up from germline, CDR1 is LGHNA and CDR2 is YSLEER. This CDR3 comprises 20 residues. The CDR3 sequence is CASSQDSRRGGGSTGNEQFF. CDR3 coding DNA: TGCGCCAGCAGCCAAGATTCTCGCCGAGGGGGGGGCTCAACGGGCAATGAGCAGTTCTTC.

This clone was detected only a few times. The rearrangement uses TRBV7-9 and TRBJ2-7, with TRBD1 matching 7 bases. The CDR3 extends over 13 amino acids. Unmatched junction bases numbered 8, after V lost 5 bases and J lost 7 bases. CDR1 is SEHNR and CDR2 is FQNEAQ in the germline V gene (reference sequence). DNA for the CDR3: TGTGCCAGCAGCCGCAGACAGGGCTTGGAGCAGTACTTC. The encoded protein is CASSRRQGLEQYF. The full variable domain, in which reference TRBV7-9 and TRBJ2-7 provide the parts outside the CDR3, is DTGVSQNPRHKITKRGQNVTFRCDPISEHNRLYWYRQTLGQGPEFLTYFQNEAQLEKSRLLSDRFSAERPKGSFSTLEIQRTEQGDSAMYLCASSRRQGLEQYFGPGTRLTVT.

J is TRBJ1-5 and V is TRBV29-1, with 7 positions matching TRBD1. V was pared by 1 base and J by 2 bases, with 11 bases of the junction left unmatched. Looked up from germline, CDR1 is SQVTM and CDR2 is ANQGSEA. The CDR3 contains 17 residues. The CDR3 loop reads CSVEGGETGWGNQPQHF. CDR3 bases: TGCAGCGTTGAAGGGGGGGAGACAGGGTGGGGCAATCAGCCCCAGCATTTT. The variable domain in full, with the rest retrieved from reference TRBV29-1 and TRBJ1-5, is SAVISQKPSRDICQRGTSLTIQCQVDSQVTMMFWYRQQPGQSLTLIATANQGSEATYESGFVIDKFPISRPNLTFSTLTVSNMSPEDSSIYLCSVEGGETGWGNQPQHFGDGTRLSIL.

V usage is TRBV6-1 and J usage is TRBJ1-2, with D possibly matching TRBD1 (5 bases). Germline CDR1 and CDR2: MNHNS and SASEGT. The V end lost 3 bases, the J end lost 3 bases, and 14 bases lay between the germline ends. This CDR3 has 15 amino acids. CDR3 bases: TGTGCCAGCAGTGAGGCTACGGGACTGGACTATGGCTACACCTTC. Translating it yields CASSEATGLDYGYTF.

In its sample, this clone was seen a few times. The chain carries TRBV29-1 and TRBJ1-1; D is perhaps TRBD1 (5 bases). CDR1 is SQVTM and CDR2 is ANQGSEA in the germline V gene. The CDR3 covers 13 residues. The V end lost 4 bases, the J end lost 0 bases, and 9 bases lay between the germline ends. CDR3 DNA sequence: TGCAGCGTTGGACAGAGTTTGAACACTGAAGCTTTCTTT. Its protein is CSVGQSLNTEAFF.

The chain joins TRBV5-4 to TRBJ1-1; D uncertain. The germline CDR1 and CDR2 sequences are SGHNT and YYREEE (reference sequence). V lost 1 base and J 4 bases, leaving 8 bases between the germline ends. The CDR3 sequence is 13 residues long. The CDR3 spells CASSLIGATEAFF. In DNA, the CDR3 is TGTGCCAGCAGCTTGATCGGAGCCACTGAAGCTTTCTTT.